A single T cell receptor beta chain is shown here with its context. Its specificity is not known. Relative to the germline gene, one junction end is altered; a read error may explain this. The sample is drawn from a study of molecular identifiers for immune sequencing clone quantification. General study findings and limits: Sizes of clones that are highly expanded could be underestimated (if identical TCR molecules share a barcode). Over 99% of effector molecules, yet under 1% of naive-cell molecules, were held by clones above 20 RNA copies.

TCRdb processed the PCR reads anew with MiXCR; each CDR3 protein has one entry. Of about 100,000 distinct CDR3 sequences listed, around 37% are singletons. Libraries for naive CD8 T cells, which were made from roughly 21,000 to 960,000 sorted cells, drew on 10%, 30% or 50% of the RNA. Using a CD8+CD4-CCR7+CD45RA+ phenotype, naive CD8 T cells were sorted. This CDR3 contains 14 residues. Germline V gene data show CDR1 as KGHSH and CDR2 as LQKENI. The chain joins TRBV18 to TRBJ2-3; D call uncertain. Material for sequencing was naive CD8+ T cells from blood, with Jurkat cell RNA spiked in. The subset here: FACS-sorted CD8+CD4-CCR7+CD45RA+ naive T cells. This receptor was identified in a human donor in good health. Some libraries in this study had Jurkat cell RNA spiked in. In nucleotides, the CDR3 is TGTCCCAGCTCACCCTCCTCTGGAGCCGATCCGCAGTATTTT. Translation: CPSSPSSGADPQYF.